These 24 T cell receptor beta chains were all obtained from the same sample, sequenced in a study of T cell repertoires in cytomegalovirus infection (dated by TCRdb to the late 2010s). Sequencing used an Illumina HiSeq 1500. The raw public reads went through TCRdb reprocessing: fastp at Q25, MiXCR clone calling, in-frame beta chains kept. Identical CDR3 protein sequences are pooled into one entry, listed with their most common genes and DNA. Recorded for this sample are roughly 100,000 distinct CDR3 sequences; more than 15% of them occurred a single time. The top ten clonotypes cover about 8.8% of the sample. Sequencing used PBMCs. The receptors stem from a human donor in good health (CMV status not recorded). Some clones in this sample may be carry-over from other donors' samples.

This clonotype was seen repeatedly, ten times or more. The CDR3 DNA follows: TGTGCCAGCAGTATCGGACGGAGCTCCTACAATGAGCAGTTCTTC. It yields the protein CASSIGRSSYNEQFF. V is TRBV12-3 or TRBV12-4 and J is TRBJ2-1; D gene uncertain. The CDR3 extends over 15 amino acids. Trimming left V 5 bases short and J 0 bases short, with 11 bases between.

The sample holds many counts of this clonotype. The rearrangement joins TRBV25-1 to TRBJ1-3, with D maybe TRBD1 (5 bases). The germline V gene has CDR1 MGHDK and CDR2 SYGVNS. With 1 base removed from V and 7 bases from J, the gap between germline ends came to 17 bases. The CDR3 consists of 16 residues. As DNA, the CDR3 is TGTGCCAGCAGTGAATCCCCGGACACTCCTTGGAACACCATATATTTT. This encodes CASSESPDTPWNTIYF.

The table lists this clonotype with a few counts. The chain links TRBV2 to TRBJ2-5; D is unclear. The V end was cut by 5 bases, the J end by 2 bases, with 9 bases between. The germline CDR1 and CDR2 sequences are SNHLY and FYNNEI. The CDR3 has 13 residues. The CDR3 DNA reads TGTGCCAGCAGTTCGAGCAGGCAAGAGACCCAGTACTTC. The encoded protein is CASSSSRQETQYF.

This clonotype was counted many times. This chain uses TRBV7-9 with TRBJ2-3; 9 bases map to TRBD2. Germline lookup yields CDR1 SEHNR and CDR2 FQNEAQ (reference sequence). V shed 5 bases and J 12 bases; nucleotides not matched to a gene: 15. The CDR3 length is 15 residues. CDR3 sequence: CASSPTERGDPSQYF. CDR3 bases: TGTGCCAGCAGCCCGACCGAGCGGGGGGACCCCAGTCAGTATTTT.

This sequence joins TRBV12-3 or TRBV12-4 and TRBJ1-2; 9 bases are a match to TRBD1. The CDR3 has 12 amino acids. V lost 5 bases to trimming and J lost 14 bases; unmatched junction nucleotides: 9. The CDR3 nucleotides are TGTGCCAGCAGTAGATCAACAGGGGGCGAAACCTTC. Encoded protein: CASSRSTGGETF.

There are many counts of this clonotype. The chain has TRBV11-1 and TRBJ2-1; D is uncertain. Germline loops: CDR1 SGHAT, CDR2 FQDESV (reference sequence). The ends were cut back, 6 bases at V and 5 bases at J, with 17 bases in the middle. This CDR3 spans 15 amino acids. The CDR3 DNA follows: TGTGCCAGCAGTACAACAGCCGAAAAAAACAATGAGCAGTTCTTC. Amino acids: CASSTTAEKNNEQFF.

This clonotype was counted between two and nine times. V gene TRBV20-1 combines with J gene TRBJ2-3, with 7 bases lining up with TRBD2. The CDR3 totals 14 residues. Per germline, CDR1 DFQATT and CDR2 SNEGSKA (reference sequence). V shed 2 bases and J 8 bases; nucleotides not matched to a gene: 10. The CDR3 loop reads CSARTSGATITQYF. For the CDR3, the DNA is TGCAGTGCTAGAACCAGCGGGGCGACTATTACGCAGTATTTT.

This clonotype was recorded at least ten times. The rearrangement uses TRBV6-2 or TRBV6-3 and TRBJ2-3; D gene ambiguous. The germline V gene encodes CDR1 MNHEY and CDR2 SVGEGT. Trimming took 2 bases from V and 3 from J, leaving 12 bases between them. The CDR3 is 15 residues long. The CDR3 protein is CASSYRVPATDTQYF. Here the CDR3 DNA reads TGTGCCAGCAGTTACAGGGTACCCGCGACAGATACGCAGTATTTT.

The sample holds a few counts of this clonotype. The chain couples TRBV9 to TRBJ2-1; TRBD2 matches 8 bases. Trimming removed 0 bases from V and 0 bases from J; junction bases left unmatched: 11. The CDR3 extends over 19 amino acids. The V gene's germline CDR1 is SGDLS and CDR2 YYNGEE. The CDR3 DNA sequence: TGTGCCAGCAGCGTAGACAGCGGGGGCCAACACAGCTCCTACAATGAGCAGTTCTTC. Translated, it gives CASSVDSGGQHSSYNEQFF.

There are many counts of this clonotype. The chain recombines TRBV7-3 with TRBJ1-1; D remains unclear. Deletions cut 3 bases from V and 0 bases from J, with 8 bases between. The CDR3 runs to 14 residues. The germline gives CDR1 SGHTA, CDR2 FQGTGA. The CDR3 DNA follows: TGTGCCAGCAGCTTGGGTCACATGAACACTGAAGCTTTCTTT. Protein: CASSLGHMNTEAFF.

This clonotype has a handful of counts. A junction boundary mismatches the germline segment, possibly from a read error. The V gene is TRBV4-2, the J gene TRBJ2-1, with unresolved D. The CDR3 loop spans 15 amino acids. Germline V gene lookup returns CDR1 LGHNA and CDR2 YNFKEQ. CDR3 nucleotide sequence: TGTGCCAGCAGCCAAGCCCCAGCGCCCTACAATGAGCAGTTCTTT. Translated, it gives CASSQAPAPYNEQFF.

This chain connects TRBV30 to TRBJ2-3; D is tentatively TRBD1 or TRBD2 (6 bases each). V was cut by 3 bases and J by 2 bases, with 12 bases left in between. The CDR3 totals 14 residues. Germline assignment: CDR1 GTSNPN and CDR2 SVGIG (reference sequence). CDR3 sequence: CAWREGGNTDTQYF. The CDR3 DNA is TGTGCCTGGAGAGAGGGGGGTAACACAGATACGCAGTATTTT.

This clonotype has just a few counts. The chain uses TRBV28 and TRBJ2-1; D is perhaps TRBD2 (6 bases). Germline lookup yields CDR1 MDHEN and CDR2 SYDVKM. Between the trimmed V and J ends, which lost 3 bases and 2 bases, there was a span of 11 bases. The CDR3 totals 15 residues. The CDR3 DNA sequence: TGTGCCAGCAGTTTTTCGGGGGTCGCCTACAATGAGCAGTTCTTC. Protein sequence: CASSFSGVAYNEQFF.

V is TRBV6-1 and J is TRBJ1-2; 7 nucleotides line up with TRBD1. After removal of 6 bases from V and 2 bases from J, the junction contained 9 bases not matched to a gene. From germline, CDR1 is MNHNS and CDR2 SASEGT. This CDR3 is built from 15 residues. The CDR3 reads CASREGQRGNYGYTF. The CDR3 bases are TGTGCCAGCAGGGAGGGACAGCGAGGGAACTATGGCTACACCTTC.

This clonotype has more than one count but fewer than ten. The chain employs TRBV3-1 and TRBJ1-1; 9 bases align to TRBD1. The ends lost 2 bases at V and 8 bases at J; junction bases unmatched: 6. In germline, CDR1 is LGHDT, CDR2 YNNKEL (reference sequence). This CDR3 region has 14 residues. This CDR3 is CASSQSDRGSEAFF. DNA for the CDR3: TGTGCCAGCAGCCAATCGGACAGGGGTTCGGAAGCTTTCTTT.

This clonotype occurred a few times. The chain recombines TRBV27 with TRBJ2-3; no reliable D call. CDR3 size: 13 residues. Germline CDR1 and CDR2: MNHEY and SMNVEV (reference sequence). The V gene lost 2 bases and the J gene lost 4 bases, with 7 bases spanning the gap. CDR3 sequence: CASSLNYADTQYF. DNA for the CDR3: TGTGCCAGCAGTTTAAACTACGCAGATACGCAGTATTTT.

The sample holds a few counts of this clonotype. The chain joins TRBV12-3 or TRBV12-4 to TRBJ2-5; 8 nucleotides agree with TRBD2. The CDR3 length is 14 residues. The V segment lost 5 bases and the J segment 5 bases; nucleotides outside the gene matches: 7. The CDR3 is CASSVFGGDETQYF. The CDR3, as DNA: TGTGCCAGCAGTGTCTTCGGGGGGGACGAGACCCAGTACTTC.

The V call is TRBV27, the J call TRBJ2-1; 7 bases are shared with TRBD1. The CDR3 is made up of 14 amino acids. V was clipped by 1 base and J by 5 bases; unmatched bases: 2. The germline V gene encodes CDR1 MNHEY and CDR2 SMNVEV (reference sequence). The CDR3: CASSLWGQNNEQFF. CDR3 DNA: TGTGCCAGCAGTTTATGGGGACAGAACAATGAGCAGTTCTTC.

The rearrangement uses TRBV5-4 and TRBJ2-1; 8 nucleotides line up with TRBD1. This CDR3 contains 15 residues. The germline V gene encodes CDR1 SGHNT and CDR2 YYREEE (reference sequence). The V and J ends lost 3 bases and 5 bases, in that order; junction bases with no gene match: 7. The CDR3 bases are TGTGCCAGCAGCTACTCCGGGACAGGTCACAATGAGCAGTTCTTC. It yields the protein CASSYSGTGHNEQFF.

This clonotype came up a few times. The chain links TRBV6-1 to TRBJ1-5; a weak D match, TRBD1 (5 bases). The CDR3 consists of 14 residues. The V end was cut by 6 bases, the J end by 7 bases, with 16 bases between. Germline values: CDR1 MNHNS, CDR2 SASEGT. CDR3 DNA sequence: TGTGCCAGCAGCCTTTCACAGGAGCAACAGCCCCAGCATTTT. Translation gives CASSLSQEQQPQHF.

Remarks on this clonotype: This may arise from a read error, as a much more abundant clone is one base away. This rearrangement joins TRBV7-2 to TRBJ2-1; D is undetermined. CDR3 length equals 13 residues. Germline V CDR1 and CDR2: SGHTA, FQGNSA. The CDR3 nucleotides are TGTGCCAGCAGTACACGCTCCTACTATGAGCAGTTCTTC. This translates into CASSTRSYYEQFF. The variable domain in full, with the rest retrieved from reference TRBV7-2 and TRBJ2-1, is GAGVSQSPSNKVTEKGKDVELRCDPISGHTALYWYRQSLGQGLEFLIYFQGNSAPDKSGLPSDRFSAERTGGSVSTLTIQRTQQEDSAVYLCASSTRSYYEQFFGPGTRLTVL.

The chain joins TRBV5-1 to TRBJ2-7, with a possible D match to TRBD2 (5 bases). The CDR3 sequence is 14 residues long. Trimming stripped 0 bases from V and 2 bases from J, with 9 bases between. The germline gives CDR1 SGHRS, CDR2 YFSETQ. CDR3 sequence: CASSLAPGTYEQYF. The CDR3 DNA is TGCGCCAGCAGCTTGGCCCCGGGGACCTACGAGCAGTACTTC.

V usage is TRBV29-1 and J usage is TRBJ1-4, with TRBD1 matching over 8 bases. The germline V gene encodes CDR1 SQVTM and CDR2 ANQGSEA. V shed 7 bases and J 10 bases; nucleotides not matched to a gene: 11. The length of the CDR3 is 13 residues. The CDR3 DNA reads TGCAGCGCCACAGGGGGGCCGGTAGGAAAACTGTTTTTT. It yields the protein CSATGGPVGKLFF.

The chain couples TRBV15 to TRBJ2-4; no definite D call. The CDR3 loop spans 12 amino acids. Trimming stripped 0 bases from V and 13 bases from J, with 10 bases between. Per the germline V gene, CDR1 is LNHNV and CDR2 is YYDKDF (reference sequence). CDR3 nucleotides: TGTGCCACCAGCAGAGATAGAACAGCACAGTACTTC. This encodes CATSRDRTAQYF.